A single sample gave rise to the 20 T cell receptor beta chains below, sequenced in a study of T cells in Graves' hyperthyroidism and ophthalmopathy. TCR beta CDR3 regions were amplified from RNA. HTBI primers were used for first-round RT-PCR of the TCR CDR3. Each CDR3 protein gets one entry after TCRdb re-called the multiplex PCR reads with MiXCR. The sample lists hundreds of thousands of distinct CDR3 sequences, under 15% occurring once. Sequences were obtained from blood. Receptors were obtained from a woman in her forties with Graves' ophthalmopathy.

This clonotype was detected many times. The J gene is TRBJ2-5, the V gene TRBV11-2, with no clear D. Deletions cut 5 bases from V and 5 bases from J, with 15 bases between. Germline V gene sequence: CDR1 SGHAT, CDR2 FQNNGV. The CDR3 length is 14 residues. DNA of the CDR3: TGTGCCAGCAGCCCCCCGAGCCGCCGGGAGACCCAGTACTTC. Protein sequence: CASSPPSRRETQYF. Full variable domain (remainder filled in from reference TRBV11-2 and TRBJ2-5): EAGVAQSPRYKIIEKRQSVAFWCNPISGHATLYWYQQILGQGPKLLIQFQNNGVVDDSQLPKDRFSAERLKGVDSTLKIQPAKLEDSAVYLCASSPPSRRETQYFGPGTRLLVL.

This clonotype was seen ten or more times. Written as DNA, the CDR3 is TGTGCCAGCAGCGTAACGGACAGATACTACGAGCAGTACTTC. Amino acid sequence: CASSVTDRYYEQYF. The rearrangement links TRBV7-8 to TRBJ2-7; tentatively, D is TRBD1 (6 bases). The CDR3 is 14 amino acids. From germline, CDR1 is SGHVS and CDR2 FQNEAQ. V lost 5 bases to trimming and J lost 3 bases, with 14 bases between them.

The chain is built from TRBV11-2 and TRBJ2-7, with 9 positions matching TRBD1. Trimming removed 10 bases from V and 7 bases from J; junction bases left unmatched: 14. Germline-derived CDR1 and CDR2 are SGHAT and FQNNGV. The CDR3 sequence is 14 residues long. The CDR3 coding sequence is TGTGCCAACTGGGAGGGACAGGGCCGGCCGGAGCAGTACTTC. Translating gives CANWEGQGRPEQYF.

The genes are TRBV3-1 and TRBJ2-5; D unresolved. Deletions cut 0 bases from V and 7 bases from J, with 9 bases between. This CDR3 is built from 13 residues. Germline-derived CDR1 and CDR2 are LGHDT and YNNKEL (reference sequence). The CDR3 DNA sequence: TGTGCCAGCAGCCAAGATCATCGGGTGACCCAGTACTTC. It yields the protein CASSQDHRVTQYF.

This clonotype occurred many times. The CDR3 sequence is CASSLVSGREGETQYF. The CDR3 DNA follows: TGTGCCAGCAGCTTAGTTAGTGGTCGCGAGGGGGAGACCCAGTACTTC. This rearrangement joins TRBV7-8 to TRBJ2-5, with D possibly being TRBD1 or TRBD2 (5 bases each). In germline, CDR1 is SGHVS, CDR2 FQNEAQ. There are 16 residues in the CDR3. The V and J ends lost 1 base and 5 bases respectively, with 17 bases between them.

This clonotype was observed at least ten times. J is TRBJ2-7 and V is TRBV29-1; 10 bases map to TRBD2. The junction had 4 bases not matched to a gene; V was cut back by 5 bases and J by 6 bases. The CDR3 runs to 12 residues. The germline gives CDR1 SQVTM, CDR2 ANQGSEA. CDR3 protein: CSVLAGGGEQYF. CDR3 nucleotides: TGCAGCGTTTTAGCGGGAGGAGGCGAGCAGTACTTC.

This clonotype was picked up many times. V gene TRBV14 combines with J gene TRBJ2-7, with D unresolved. Germline V gives CDR1 SGHDN, CDR2 FVKESK. V was trimmed by 5 bases and J by 3 bases, leaving 11 bases between them. The CDR3 totals 13 residues. The CDR3 loop is CASSKGFYYEQYF. The CDR3 coding sequence is TGTGCCAGCAGCAAGGGATTTTACTACGAGCAGTACTTC.

The V call is TRBV6-4, the J call TRBJ2-2; 15 positions match TRBD2. This CDR3 has 18 amino acids. Looked up from germline, CDR1 is MRHNA and CDR2 is SNTAGT. After removal of 6 bases from V and 4 bases from J, the junction contained 9 bases not matched to a gene. In DNA, the CDR3 is TGTGCCAGCAGGGACGGACTAGCGGGAGGGCGTAGCACCGGGGAGCTGTTTTTT. Residues: CASRDGLAGGRSTGELFF.

This clonotype occurred many times. This may come from a read error, since a much larger clone is one base off. The rearrangement joins TRBV28 to TRBJ1-2; D is unresolved. Germline CDR1 MDHEN, CDR2 SYDVKM. This CDR3 is 12 amino acids long. Trimming removed 5 bases from V and 4 bases from J, with 8 bases in between. The CDR3 loop reads CASSNSGYGYTF. The CDR3 nucleotides are TGTGCCAGCAGTAACAGCGGCTATGGCTACACCTTC.

This chain links TRBV2 with TRBJ1-5; 7 nucleotides match TRBD1. This CDR3 has 13 amino acids. The V and J ends lost 8 bases and 4 bases, in that order; junction bases with no gene match: 5. Germline V gene lookup returns CDR1 SNHLY and CDR2 FYNNEI. The CDR3 loop reads CASGTVGNQPQHF. CDR3 nucleotide sequence: TGTGCCAGCGGGACAGTAGGTAATCAGCCCCAGCATTTT.

This clonotype was observed at least ten times. The chain employs TRBV19 and TRBJ1-5; no clear D. The CDR3 is made up of 15 amino acids. Germline-derived CDR1 and CDR2 are LNHDA and SQIVND (reference sequence). The V gene lost 3 bases and the J gene lost 5 bases, with 14 bases spanning the gap. This chain's CDR3 is CASSMWISQDQPQHF. The CDR3 DNA sequence: TGTGCCAGTAGTATGTGGATCAGCCAGGATCAGCCCCAGCATTTT.

There are many counts of this clonotype. A read error may account for a junction end that differs from germline. The chain has TRBV12-3 or TRBV12-4 and TRBJ1-2, with D tentatively TRBD1 (6 bases). There are 13 residues in the CDR3. The CDR3 is CASSDTTEGQPAF. The CDR3, as DNA: TGTGCCAGCAGTGATACTACTGAAGGACAGCCCGCCTTC.

This sequence joins TRBV30 and TRBJ2-7; maybe TRBD1 (6 bases). Germline loops: CDR1 GTSNPN, CDR2 SVGIG (reference sequence). V was pared by 4 bases and J by 9 bases, with 13 bases between. This CDR3 is 11 amino acids long. CDR3 loop: CAWNLQGRQYF. CDR3 nucleotides: TGTGCCTGGAATTTACAGGGAAGGCAGTACTTC.

This clonotype was found many times. The chain employs TRBV11-2 and TRBJ1-2; possible D gene TRBD1, 5 bases. V dropped 5 bases and J dropped 6 bases, with 16 bases sitting between them. CDR1 and CDR2 (germline): SGHAT, FQNNGV. The CDR3 contains 14 residues. DNA for the CDR3: TGTGCCAGCAGCGGAATTACAGGAATTGATGGCTACACCTTC. Translating gives CASSGITGIDGYTF. Full variable domain (missing parts from reference TRBV11-2 and TRBJ1-2): EAGVAQSPRYKIIEKRQSVAFWCNPISGHATLYWYQQILGQGPKLLIQFQNNGVVDDSQLPKDRFSAERLKGVDSTLKIQPAKLEDSAVYLCASSGITGIDGYTFGSGTRLTVV.

The sample holds many counts of this clonotype. The rearrangement joins TRBV5-1 to TRBJ1-1; the D gene is possibly TRBD1 (6 bases). The V end was cut by 4 bases, the J end by 4 bases, with 14 bases between. CDR3 size: 14 residues. CDR1 and CDR2 from the germline V gene are SGHRS and YFSETQ. CDR3 loop: CASSPGQVSTEAFF. CDR3 coding DNA: TGCGCCAGCAGCCCGGGACAAGTCTCCACTGAAGCTTTCTTT.

This clonotype was detected ten times or more. The chain has TRBV7-6 and TRBJ2-7; tentative D call: TRBD2 (5 bases). This CDR3 is built from 14 residues. V lost 5 bases and J lost 3, with 14 bases in between. The germline gives CDR1 SGHVS, CDR2 FNYEAQ. Written as DNA, the CDR3 is TGTGCCAGCAGCCCTAGTCGGACTGGCTACGAGCAGTACTTC. Amino acids: CASSPSRTGYEQYF.

This clonotype was recorded at least ten times. The CDR3 DNA reads TGTGCCAGCAGTTTCCCCCCGGGGAACTATGGCTACACCTTC. Translating it yields CASSFPPGNYGYTF. The rearrangement joins TRBV28 to TRBJ1-2; no definite D call. Trimming removed 3 bases at V and 2 bases at J, with 10 bases between. The CDR3 is 14 residues long. Germline CDR1 is MDHEN and CDR2 is SYDVKM.

The CDR3 region has the DNA TGCAGTGCTCTTGGACAGGGGGCGACCCAGTACTTC. It specifies CSALGQGATQYF. The chain recombines TRBV20-1 with TRBJ2-5; 11 positions match TRBD1. The trim removed 5 bases at V and 7 bases at J, leaving 3 bases unmatched. Germline V gene data show CDR1 as DFQATT and CDR2 as SNEGSKA (reference sequence). CDR3 size: 12 residues.

This clonotype turned up a few times. V and J are TRBV20-1 and TRBJ2-3, with D possibly being TRBD1 (6 bases). Trimming took off 4 bases at V and 5 bases at J, with 13 bases between the two ends. Germline CDR1 DFQATT, CDR2 SNEGSKA (reference sequence). There are 13 residues in the CDR3. The CDR3 spells CSATRQVGDTQYF. CDR3 in DNA: TGCAGTGCTACCAGACAGGTGGGAGATACGCAGTATTTT.

This clonotype was counted at least ten times. The chain employs TRBV7-2 and TRBJ1-2; D unresolved. The CDR3 length is 13 residues. The germline CDR1 and CDR2 sequences are SGHTA and FQGNSA. Trimming took 2 bases from V and 4 from J, leaving 8 bases between them. For the CDR3, the DNA is TGTGCCAGCAGCTTAATGCAGGCCTATGGCTACACCTTC. Its translation: CASSLMQAYGYTF.